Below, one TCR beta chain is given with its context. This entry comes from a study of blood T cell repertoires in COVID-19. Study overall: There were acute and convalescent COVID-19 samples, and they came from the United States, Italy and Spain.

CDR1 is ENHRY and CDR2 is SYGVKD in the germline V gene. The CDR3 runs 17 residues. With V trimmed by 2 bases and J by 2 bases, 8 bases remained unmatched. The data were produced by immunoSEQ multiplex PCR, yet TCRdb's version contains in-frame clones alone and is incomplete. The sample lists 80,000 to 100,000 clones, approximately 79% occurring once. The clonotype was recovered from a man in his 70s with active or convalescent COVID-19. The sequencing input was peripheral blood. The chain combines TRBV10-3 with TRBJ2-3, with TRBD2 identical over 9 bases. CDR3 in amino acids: CAISELRGGGATDTQYF. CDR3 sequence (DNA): TGTGCCATCAGTGAGCTCCGCGGGGGGGGCGCCACAGATACGCAGTATTTT.